This T cell receptor beta chain emerged from a study of shared clonotypes between healthy human individuals. Study-wide context: Used for every donor were three CD4 naive, three CD4 memory, two CD8 naive and one CD8 memory plate.

Germline V gene lookup returns CDR1 SGHRS and CDR2 YFSETQ. The CDR3 contains 12 residues. With V trimmed by 4 bases and J by 12 bases, 7 bases remained unmatched. Under the authors' procedure: Sequence data from immunoSEQ were junction-only and lacked quality scores; consequently, filtering differed. Method: immunoSEQ multiplex PCR; TCRdb's copy keeps in-frame clones and lacks some. The DNA was the basis for D and trimming; V, J and clone size are from that table. The repertoire has fewer than 400,000 clones, about 74% of them found once; the top ten carry approximately 10%. Study conclusions and caveats: Among non-shared clonotypes, generation probabilities were lower than among those shared by all four donors. The study's rarefaction showed incomplete sorted-subset sequencing despite large depth.

In regard to this clone: The antigen remains undetermined.

The sequence was collected from a man under 40 in good health. Sequencing used memory CD4+ T cells sorted from blood. As to subset: CD45RA-negative fraction. This chain uses TRBV5-1 with TRBJ2-1; 7 positions agree with TRBD1. The CDR3 sequence: CASSIPGQRQFF. For the CDR3, the DNA is TGCGCCAGCAGCATACCGGGACAGAGGCAGTTCTTC. The full variable domain, completed using reference TRBV5-1 and TRBJ2-1, is KAGVTQTPRYLIKTRGQQVTLSCSPISGHRSVSWYQQTPGQGLQFLFEYFSETQRNKGNFPGRFSGRQFSNSRSEMNVSTLELGDSALYLCASSIPGQRQFFGPGTRLTVL.